The T cell receptor (beta chain) under discussion was sequenced for a study of cytomegalovirus exposure and HLA in healthy donors. The J segment lost 0 bases and the V segment lost 3 bases, leaving 1 base of the junction unmatched. CDR3 size: 16 residues. Germline CDR1 is SGDLS and CDR2 is YYNGEE. As concerns this clone: Its matching antigen is unknown. The same CDR3 arises from other DNA sequences in this sample as well.

TCRdb's table, derived via immunoSEQ multiplex PCR, lists solely in-frame clones and lacks some. The sample has about 240,000 clones, around 85% seen once. Study-level points and caveats: Among TCR beta chains, those listed as cytomegalovirus-associated numbered over 150. According to a subsequent analysis, TCR clusters from the first cohort were inclined to appear together in the roughly 110 validation repertoires. A few chains tied to CMV proved CMV antigen-specific in vitro. Many donors carried some public TCRs, although rarity characterized most TCR sequences.

The V gene is TRBV9, the J gene TRBJ2-3; the match to TRBD2 covers 13 bases. This TCR was sampled from a woman aged 30 to 39 in good health and CMV-seropositive. The sequencing input was PBMCs. CDR3 DNA: TGTGCCAGCAGCGCGGGACTAGCGGGGAGCACAGATACGCAGTATTTT. Translated: CASSAGLAGSTDTQYF.